This T cell receptor (beta chain) derives from a study of beta chain features in type 1 diabetes. Study context: The study found patients and healthy donors alike in age, gender and cell yields. Study-level findings and limits: Among type 1 diabetes patients, VDJ junctions had fewer insertions and more deletions. In every one of the four CD4+ subsets, TCRB CDR3s were moderately but significantly shorter in Type 1 diabetes patients. The study notes PCR might favor shorter templates equally in patients and controls. Here, the possible influence of HLA type (on TCRB rearrangement) remained unresolved.

About this clone: Its antigen is currently unknown.

Per germline, CDR1 LNHNV and CDR2 YYDKDF (reference sequence). The CDR3 consists of 12 residues. V was shortened by 6 bases and J by 9 bases, with 12 bases between the two germline ends. cDNA synthesis used the whole RNA isolate, giving expressed TCRB sequences. Assay: immunoSEQ multiplex PCR; the TCRdb copy retains only in-frame clones and omits some. The profile shows over 150,000 clones, roughly 8% of them singletons. This sequence was found in a woman under 30 with type 1 diabetes. The chain joins TRBV15 to TRBJ2-1, with D perhaps matching TRBD1 (5 bases). Material: central memory CD4+ T cells from blood. The CDR3 region is CATRQGEAEQFF. CDR3 nucleotide sequence: TGTGCCACCAGGCAAGGGGAAGCTGAGCAGTTCTTC.